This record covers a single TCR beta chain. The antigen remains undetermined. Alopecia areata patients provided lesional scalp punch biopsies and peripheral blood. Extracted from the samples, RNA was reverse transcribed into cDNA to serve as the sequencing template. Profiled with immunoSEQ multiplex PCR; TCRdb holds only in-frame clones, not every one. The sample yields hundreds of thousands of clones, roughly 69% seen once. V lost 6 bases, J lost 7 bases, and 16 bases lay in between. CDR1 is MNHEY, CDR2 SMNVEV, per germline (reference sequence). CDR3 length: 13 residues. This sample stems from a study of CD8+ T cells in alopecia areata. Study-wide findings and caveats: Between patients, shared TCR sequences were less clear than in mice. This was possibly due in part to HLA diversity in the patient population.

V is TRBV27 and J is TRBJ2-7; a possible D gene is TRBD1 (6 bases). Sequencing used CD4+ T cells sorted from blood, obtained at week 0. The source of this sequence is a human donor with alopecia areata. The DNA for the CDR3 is TGTGCCAGCAGCCCTGGGGGCAGGCGGGAGCAGTACTTC. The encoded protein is CASSPGGRREQYF.